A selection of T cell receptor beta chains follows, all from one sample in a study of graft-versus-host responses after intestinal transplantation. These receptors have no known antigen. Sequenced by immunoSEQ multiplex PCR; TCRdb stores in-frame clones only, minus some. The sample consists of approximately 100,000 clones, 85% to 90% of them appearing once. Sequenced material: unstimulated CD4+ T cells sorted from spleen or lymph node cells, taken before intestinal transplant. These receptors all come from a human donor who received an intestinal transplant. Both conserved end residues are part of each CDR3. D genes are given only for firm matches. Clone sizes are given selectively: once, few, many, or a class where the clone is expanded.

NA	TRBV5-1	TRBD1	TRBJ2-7	CASSPDRAGEQYF	TGCGCCAGCAGCCCGGACAGGGCAGGGGAGCAGTACTTC
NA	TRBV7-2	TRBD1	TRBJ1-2	CASSLETGAKTGYTF	TGTGCCAGCAGCTTAGAGACAGGGGCCAAAACTGGCTACACCTTC
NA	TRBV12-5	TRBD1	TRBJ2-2	CARGVHPGQGTTGELFF	TGTGCTAGGGGGGTCCACCCGGGACAGGGAACCACCGGGGAGCTGTTTTTT
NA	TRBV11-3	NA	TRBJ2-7	CASSLGGASSYEQYF	TGTGCCAGCAGCTTAGGTGGAGCGAGCTCCTACGAGCAGTACTTC
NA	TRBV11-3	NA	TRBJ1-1	CASSSNTEAFF	TGTGCCAGCAGCTCAAACACTGAAGCTTTCTTT
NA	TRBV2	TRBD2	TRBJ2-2	CASTRSGGAGELFF	TGTGCCAGCACCCGAAGCGGGGGGGCCGGGGAGCTGTTTTTT
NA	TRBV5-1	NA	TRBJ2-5	CASSLEGSQETQYF	TGCGCCAGCAGCTTGGAAGGGAGCCAAGAGACCCAGTACTTC
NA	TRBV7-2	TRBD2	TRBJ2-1	CASSFGGGSSYNEQFF	TGTGCCAGCAGCTTCGGCGGGGGGTCCTCCTACAATGAGCAGTTCTTC
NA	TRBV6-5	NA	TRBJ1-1	CASSPLGGLLAFF	TGTGCCAGCAGCCCGCTCGGGGGGCTTTTGGCTTTCTTT
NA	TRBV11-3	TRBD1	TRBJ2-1	CASSADRGGEQFF	TGTGCCAGCAGCGCGGACAGGGGGGGCGAGCAGTTCTTC
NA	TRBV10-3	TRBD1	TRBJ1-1	CAISDPRGRVNTEAFF	TGTGCCATCAGTGACCCCAGGGGGCGGGTGAACACTGAAGCTTTCTTT
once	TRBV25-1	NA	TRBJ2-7	CASSDVAASYEQYF	TGTGCCAGCAGTGACGTAGCGGCTTCCTACGAGCAGTACTTC
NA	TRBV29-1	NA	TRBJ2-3	CSVVPGTTDTQYF	TGCAGCGTTGTCCCCGGGACAACAGATACGCAGTATTTT
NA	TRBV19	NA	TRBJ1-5	CASSTQQASGNQPQHF	TGTGCCAGTAGTACACAACAGGCCTCAGGCAATCAGCCCCAGCATTTT
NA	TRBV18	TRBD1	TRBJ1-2	CASSPEGADGYTF	TGTGCCAGCTCACCGGAGGGGGCGGATGGCTACACCTTC
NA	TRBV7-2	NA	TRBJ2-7	CASSLGSGTMTSYEQYF	TGTGCCAGCAGCTTAGGATCCGGGACAATGACCTCCTACGAGCAGTACTTC
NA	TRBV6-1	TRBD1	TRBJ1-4	CASSAPGQGGRIDF	TGTGCCAGCAGTGCGCCGGGACAGGGAGGCCGAATTGATTTT
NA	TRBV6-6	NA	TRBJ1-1	CASRLDRGAFF	TGTGCCAGCAGGCTGGACAGAGGAGCTTTCTTT
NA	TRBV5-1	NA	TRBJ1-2	CASSLGSGHNGYTF	TGCGCCAGCAGCTTGGGTTCGGGACATAATGGCTACACCTTC
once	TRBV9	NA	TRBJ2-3	CASSALVARDTQYF	TGTGCCAGCAGCGCCCTGGTAGCCCGCGATACGCAGTATTTT
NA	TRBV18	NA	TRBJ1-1	CASSPEASSNTEAFF	TGTGCCAGCTCACCAGAGGCCAGTTCGAACACTGAAGCTTTCTTT
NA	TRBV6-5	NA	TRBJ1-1	CASRDGGRMNTEAFF	TGTGCCAGCAGGGACGGAGGGCGGATGAACACTGAAGCTTTCTTT
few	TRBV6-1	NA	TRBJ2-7	CASSEAQGSREQYF	TGTGCCAGCAGTGAAGCGCAGGGGAGTAGGGAGCAGTACTTC
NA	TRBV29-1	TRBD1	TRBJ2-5	CSAGQPQETQYF	TGCAGCGCGGGACAGCCCCAAGAGACCCAGTACTTC
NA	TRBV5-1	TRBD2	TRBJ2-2	CASSSGGRNTGELFF	TGCGCCAGTTCGAGCGGGGGCCGGAACACCGGGGAGCTGTTTTTT
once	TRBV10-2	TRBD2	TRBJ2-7	CASRELRELAGSSYEQYF	TGCGCCAGCAGGGAACTTAGAGAACTAGCGGGGAGCTCCTACGAGCAGTACTTC
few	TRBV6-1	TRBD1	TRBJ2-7	CASSVRDSSYEQYF	TGTGCCAGCAGTGTAAGGGACAGCTCCTACGAGCAGTACTTC
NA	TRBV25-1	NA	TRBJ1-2	CASTGGGGIGYGYTF	TGTGCCAGCACCGGAGGGGGGGGAATCGGCTATGGCTACACCTTC
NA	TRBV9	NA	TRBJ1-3	CASRGASGNTIYF	TGTGCCAGCAGGGGAGCCTCTGGAAACACCATATATTTT
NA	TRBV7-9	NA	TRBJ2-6	CASSLPGAGANVLTF	TGTGCCAGCAGCCTTCCAGGTGCAGGGGCCAACGTCCTGACTTTC
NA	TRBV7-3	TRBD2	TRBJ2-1	CASSGGGAGEQFF	TGTGCCAGCAGCGGCGGGGGGGCAGGTGAGCAGTTCTTC
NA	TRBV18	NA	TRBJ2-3	CASSPDRVTDTQYF	TGTGCCAGCTCACCGGACAGAGTCACAGATACGCAGTATTTT
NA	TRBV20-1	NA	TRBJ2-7	CSAAVGSEQYF	TGCAGTGCGGCGGTCGGCTCGGAGCAGTACTTC
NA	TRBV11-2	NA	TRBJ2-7	CASSRTSGETYEQYF	TGTGCCAGCAGCCGAACAAGCGGTGAGACCTACGAGCAGTACTTC
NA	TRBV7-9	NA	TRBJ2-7	CASSPTRAGRSLEQYF	TGTGCCAGCAGCCCCACCCGGGCAGGGCGCTCACTCGAGCAGTACTTC
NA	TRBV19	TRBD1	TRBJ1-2	CASSLGQGARGYTF	TGTGCCAGTAGTCTCGGACAGGGGGCGCGAGGCTACACCTTC
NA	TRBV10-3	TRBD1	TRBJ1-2	CAISLDGTDYNYGYTF	TGTGCCATCAGTCTCGACGGGACAGATTATAACTATGGCTACACCTTC
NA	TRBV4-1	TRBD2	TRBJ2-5	CASSPAPGLAGDQETQYF	TGCGCCAGCAGCCCTGCACCGGGACTAGCGGGGGATCAGGAGACCCAGTACTTC
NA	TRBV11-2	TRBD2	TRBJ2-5	CASSLYGGSGGASGAQYF	TGTGCCAGCAGCTTATATGGCGGTAGCGGGGGGGCCTCAGGGGCCCAGTACTTC
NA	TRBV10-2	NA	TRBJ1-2	CASGLQAGYGYTF	TGCGCCAGCGGACTTCAGGCCGGCTATGGCTACACCTTC
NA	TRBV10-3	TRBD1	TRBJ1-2	CAIRGPEGRGHHGYTF	TGTGCCATCAGAGGGCCAGAAGGCAGGGGGCACCACGGCTACACCTTC
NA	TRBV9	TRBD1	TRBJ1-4	CASSPRTGAFEKLFF	TGTGCCAGCAGCCCACGGACAGGAGCTTTTGAAAAACTGTTTTTT
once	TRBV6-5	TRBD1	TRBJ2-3	CASLPTGAPTDTQYF	TGTGCCAGCCTTCCGACAGGGGCCCCCACAGATACGCAGTATTTT
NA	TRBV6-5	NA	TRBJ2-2	CASSYSAGGRTGELFF	TGTGCCAGCAGTTACTCGGCAGGGGGGAGGACCGGGGAGCTGTTTTTT
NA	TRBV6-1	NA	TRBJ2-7	CASSEVWAGAGEQYF	TGTGCCAGCAGTGAAGTGTGGGCAGGGGCTGGGGAGCAGTACTTC
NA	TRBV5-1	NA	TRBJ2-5	CASSLGLLHRSQETQYF	TGCGCCAGCAGCTTGGGGCTACTACATCGGTCCCAAGAGACCCAGTACTTC
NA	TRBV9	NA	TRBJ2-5	CASSLGGDQETQYF	TGTGCCAGCAGCCTAGGGGGGGACCAAGAGACCCAGTACTTC